The entry below describes one T cell receptor (beta chain). The CDR3 consists of 17 residues. V was trimmed by 6 bases and J by 3 bases, leaving 21 bases between them. The germline CDR1 and CDR2 sequences are MNHEY and SVGEGT. This sample was taken from a study of blood T cell repertoires in COVID-19. Profiling relied on immunoSEQ multiplex PCR, and the TCRdb table lists in-frame clones only, not all of them. The data show some 70,000 clones, 75% to 85% seen once. The chain uses TRBV6-2 or TRBV6-3 and TRBJ1-3; the D gene is possibly TRBD1 (5 bases). The source material was peripheral blood. The receptor was derived from a man older than 75 with acute or convalescent COVID-19. The CDR3 sequence is CASSPAGQGRDGNTIYF. For the CDR3, the DNA is TGTGCCAGCAGCCCTGCGGGGCAGGGAAGGGATGGAAACACCATATATTTT.